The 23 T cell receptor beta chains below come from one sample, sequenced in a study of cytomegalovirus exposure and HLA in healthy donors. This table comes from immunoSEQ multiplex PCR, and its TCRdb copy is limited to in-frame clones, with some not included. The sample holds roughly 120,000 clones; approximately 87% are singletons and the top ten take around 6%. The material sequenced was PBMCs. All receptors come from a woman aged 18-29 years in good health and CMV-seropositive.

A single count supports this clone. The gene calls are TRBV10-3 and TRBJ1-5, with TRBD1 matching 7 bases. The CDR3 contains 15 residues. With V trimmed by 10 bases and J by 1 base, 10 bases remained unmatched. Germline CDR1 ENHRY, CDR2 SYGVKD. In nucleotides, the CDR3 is TGTGCCACCCCGAAGGGGGCGGAGAGCAATCAGCCCCAGCATTTT. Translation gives CATPKGAESNQPQHF.

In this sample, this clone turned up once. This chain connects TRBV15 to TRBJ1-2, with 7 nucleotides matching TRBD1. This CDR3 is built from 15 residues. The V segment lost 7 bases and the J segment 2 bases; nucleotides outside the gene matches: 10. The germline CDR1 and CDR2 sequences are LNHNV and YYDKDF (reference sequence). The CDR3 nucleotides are TGTGCCACCAACAGCCGGACAGGAACGAACTATGGCTACACCTTC. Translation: CATNSRTGTNYGYTF.

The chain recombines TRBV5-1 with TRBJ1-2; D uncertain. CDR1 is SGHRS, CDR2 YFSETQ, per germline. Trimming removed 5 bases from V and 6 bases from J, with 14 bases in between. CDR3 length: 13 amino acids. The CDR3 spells CASSEAAQNGYTF. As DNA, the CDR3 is TGCGCCAGCAGTGAGGCGGCGCAGAATGGCTACACCTTC.

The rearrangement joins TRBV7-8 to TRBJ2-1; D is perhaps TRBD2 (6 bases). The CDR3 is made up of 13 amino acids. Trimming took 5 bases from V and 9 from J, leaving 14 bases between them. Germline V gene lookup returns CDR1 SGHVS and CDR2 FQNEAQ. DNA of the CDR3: TGTGCCAGCAGCCCCCAGAAGGGAGGTGAGCAGTTCTTC. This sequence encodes CASSPQKGGEQFF. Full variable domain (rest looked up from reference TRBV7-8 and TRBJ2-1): GAGVSQSPRYKVAKRGQDVALRCDPISGHVSLFWYQQALGQGPEFLTYFQNEAQLDKSGLPSDRFFAERPEGSVSTLKIQRTQQEDSAVYLCASSPQKGGEQFFGPGTRLTVL.

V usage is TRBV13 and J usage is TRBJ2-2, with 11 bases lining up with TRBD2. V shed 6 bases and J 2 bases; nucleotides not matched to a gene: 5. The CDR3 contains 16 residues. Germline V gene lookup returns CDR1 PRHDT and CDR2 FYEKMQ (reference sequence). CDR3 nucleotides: TGTGCCAGCAGGTCTAGCGGGGGGATTAACACCGGGGAGCTGTTTTTT. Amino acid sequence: CASRSSGGINTGELFF.

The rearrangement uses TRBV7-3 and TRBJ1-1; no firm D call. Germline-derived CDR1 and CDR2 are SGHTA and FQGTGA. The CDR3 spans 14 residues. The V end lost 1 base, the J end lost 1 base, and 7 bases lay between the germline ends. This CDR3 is CASSLNTQNTEAFF. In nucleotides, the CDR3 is TGTGCCAGCAGCTTAAACACACAGAACACTGAAGCTTTCTTT.

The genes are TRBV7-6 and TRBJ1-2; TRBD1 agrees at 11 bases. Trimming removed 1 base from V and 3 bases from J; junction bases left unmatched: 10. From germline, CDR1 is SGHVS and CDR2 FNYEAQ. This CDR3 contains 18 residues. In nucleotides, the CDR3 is TGTGCCAGCAGCTTAGAGACCCCGGGACAGGGGGTGTACTATGGCTACACCTTC. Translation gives CASSLETPGQGVYYGYTF.

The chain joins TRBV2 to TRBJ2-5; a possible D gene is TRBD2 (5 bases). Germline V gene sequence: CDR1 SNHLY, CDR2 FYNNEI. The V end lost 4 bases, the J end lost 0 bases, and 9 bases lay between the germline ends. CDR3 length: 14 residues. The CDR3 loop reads CASSGLSYQETQYF. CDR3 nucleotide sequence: TGTGCCAGCAGTGGACTATCGTACCAAGAGACCCAGTACTTC.

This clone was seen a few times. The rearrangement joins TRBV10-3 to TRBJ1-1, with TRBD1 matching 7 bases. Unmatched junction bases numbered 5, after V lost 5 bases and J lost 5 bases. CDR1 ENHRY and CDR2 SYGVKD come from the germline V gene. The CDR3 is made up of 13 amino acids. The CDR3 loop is CAISPGGYTEAFF. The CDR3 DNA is TGTGCCATCAGTCCAGGGGGGTATACTGAAGCTTTCTTT.

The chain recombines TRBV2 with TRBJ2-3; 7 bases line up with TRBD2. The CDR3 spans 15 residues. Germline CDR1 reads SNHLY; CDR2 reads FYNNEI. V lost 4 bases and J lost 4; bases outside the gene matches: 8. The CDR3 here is CASSGSRGKADTQYF. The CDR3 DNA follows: TGTGCCAGCAGTGGGTCGCGGGGGAAGGCAGATACGCAGTATTTT. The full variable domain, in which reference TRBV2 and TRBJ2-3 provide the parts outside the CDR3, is EPEVTQTPSHQVTQMGQEVILRCVPISNHLYFYWYRQILGQKVEFLVSFYNNEISEKSEIFDDQFSVERPDGSNFTLKIRSTKLEDSAMYFCASSGSRGKADTQYFGPGTRLTVL.

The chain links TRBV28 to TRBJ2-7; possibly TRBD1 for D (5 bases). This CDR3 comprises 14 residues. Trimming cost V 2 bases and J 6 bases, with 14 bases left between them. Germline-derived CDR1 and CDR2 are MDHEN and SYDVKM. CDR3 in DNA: TGTGCCAGCAGTTTAGCCGTCAGGGTATCCGAGCAGTACTTC. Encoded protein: CASSLAVRVSEQYF. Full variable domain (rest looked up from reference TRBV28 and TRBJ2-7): DVKVTQSSRYLVKRTGEKVFLECVQDMDHENMFWYRQDPGLGLRLIYFSYDVKMKEKGDIPEGYSVSREKKERFSLILESASTNQTSMYLCASSLAVRVSEQYFGPGTRLTVT.

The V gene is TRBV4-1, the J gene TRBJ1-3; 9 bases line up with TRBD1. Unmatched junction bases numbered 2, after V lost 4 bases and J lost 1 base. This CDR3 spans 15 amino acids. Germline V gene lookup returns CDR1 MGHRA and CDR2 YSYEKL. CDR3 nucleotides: TGCGCCAGCAGCCTGGACAGGGGATCTGGAAACACCATATATTTT. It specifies CASSLDRGSGNTIYF.

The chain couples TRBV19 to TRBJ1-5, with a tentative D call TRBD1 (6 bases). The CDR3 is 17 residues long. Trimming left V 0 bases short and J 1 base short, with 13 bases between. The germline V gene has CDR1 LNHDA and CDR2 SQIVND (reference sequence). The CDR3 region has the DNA TGTGCCAGTAGTATAGAGGGGGGGGCAGGGAGCAATCAGCCCCAGCATTTT. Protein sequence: CASSIEGGAGSNQPQHF.

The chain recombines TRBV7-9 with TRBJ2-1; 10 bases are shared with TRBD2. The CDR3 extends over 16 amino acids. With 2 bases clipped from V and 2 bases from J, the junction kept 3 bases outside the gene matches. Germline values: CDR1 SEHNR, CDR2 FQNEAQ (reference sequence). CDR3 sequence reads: CASSLPLAGAYNEQFF. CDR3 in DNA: TGTGCCAGCAGCTTACCCCTAGCGGGAGCCTACAATGAGCAGTTCTTC. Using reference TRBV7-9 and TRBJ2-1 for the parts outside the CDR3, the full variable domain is DTGVSQNPRHKITKRGQNVTFRCDPISEHNRLYWYRQTLGQGPEFLTYFQNEAQLEKSRLLSDRFSAERPKGSFSTLEIQRTEQGDSAMYLCASSLPLAGAYNEQFFGPGTRLTVL.

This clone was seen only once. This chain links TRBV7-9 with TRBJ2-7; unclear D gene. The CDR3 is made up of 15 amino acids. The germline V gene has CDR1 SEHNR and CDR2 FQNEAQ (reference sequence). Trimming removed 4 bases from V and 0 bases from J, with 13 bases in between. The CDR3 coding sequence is TGTGCCAGCAGCTCGCCTATCCGAGGCTCCTACGAGCAGTACTTC. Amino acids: CASSSPIRGSYEQYF.

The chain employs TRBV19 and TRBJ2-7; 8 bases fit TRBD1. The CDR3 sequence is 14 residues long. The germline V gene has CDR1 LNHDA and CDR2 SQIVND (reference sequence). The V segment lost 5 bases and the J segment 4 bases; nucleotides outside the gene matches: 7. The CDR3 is CASSRQGATYEQYF. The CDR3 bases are TGTGCCAGTAGTCGGCAGGGGGCAACATACGAGCAGTACTTC.

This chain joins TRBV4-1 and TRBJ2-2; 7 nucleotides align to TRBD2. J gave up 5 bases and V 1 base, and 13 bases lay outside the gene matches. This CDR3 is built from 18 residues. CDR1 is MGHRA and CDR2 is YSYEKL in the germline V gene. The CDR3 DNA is TGCGCCAGCAGCCAAGTAGGGCTAGCGGCAAGTAATACCGGGGAGCTGTTTTTT. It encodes CASSQVGLAASNTGELFF.

The chain's CDR3 is CASRRLDLSSYEQYF. Here the CDR3 DNA reads TGCGCCAGCAGAAGACTAGACCTTAGCTCCTACGAGCAGTACTTC. The chain carries TRBV4-1 and TRBJ2-7, with D possibly TRBD2 on 6 matching bases. The germline V and J ends were trimmed by 6 bases and 0 bases, with 15 bases remaining between them. From germline, CDR1 is MGHRA and CDR2 YSYEKL. The CDR3 contains 15 residues.

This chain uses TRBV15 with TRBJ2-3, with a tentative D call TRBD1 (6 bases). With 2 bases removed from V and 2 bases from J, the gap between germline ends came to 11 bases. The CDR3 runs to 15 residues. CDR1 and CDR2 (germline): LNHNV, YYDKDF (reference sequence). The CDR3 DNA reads TGTGCCACCAGCAGATTGACAGGAGCCACAGATACGCAGTATTTT. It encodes CATSRLTGATDTQYF.

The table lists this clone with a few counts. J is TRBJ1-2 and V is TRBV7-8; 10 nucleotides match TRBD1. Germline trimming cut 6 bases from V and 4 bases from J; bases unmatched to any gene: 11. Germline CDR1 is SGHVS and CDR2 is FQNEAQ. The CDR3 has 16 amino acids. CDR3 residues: CASSLSRGQGSYGYTF. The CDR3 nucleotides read TGTGCCAGCAGTCTTAGCAGGGGACAGGGGTCCTATGGCTACACCTTC.

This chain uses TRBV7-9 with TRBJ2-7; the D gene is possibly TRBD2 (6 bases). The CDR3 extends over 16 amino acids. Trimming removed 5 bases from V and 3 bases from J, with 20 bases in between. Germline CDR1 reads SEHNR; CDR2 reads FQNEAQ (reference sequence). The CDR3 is CASSPTSTRNYYEQYF. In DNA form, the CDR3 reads TGTGCCAGCAGCCCAACTAGCACACGAAACTACTACGAGCAGTACTTC.

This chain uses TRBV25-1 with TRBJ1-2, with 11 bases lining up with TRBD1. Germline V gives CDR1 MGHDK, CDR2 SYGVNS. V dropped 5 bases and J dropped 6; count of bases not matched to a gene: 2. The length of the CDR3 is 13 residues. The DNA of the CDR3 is TGTGCCAGCAGTCCGGACAGGGGGCATGGCTACACCTTC. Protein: CASSPDRGHGYTF.

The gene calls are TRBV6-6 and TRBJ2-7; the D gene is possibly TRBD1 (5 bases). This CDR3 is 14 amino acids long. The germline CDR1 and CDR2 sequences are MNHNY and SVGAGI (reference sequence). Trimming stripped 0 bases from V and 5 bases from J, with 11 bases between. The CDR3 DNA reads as TGTGCCAGCAGTTACTCGTCCAGGGCCAACGAGCAGTACTTC. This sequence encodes CASSYSSRANEQYF.